Shown below are 26 T cell receptor beta chains from a single sample sequenced in a study of shared clonotypes between healthy human individuals. The naive CD8 fraction comprised CD45RO-negative cells positively selected for CCR7 and excluded terminally differentiated effector memory CD45RA+ cells. The table came from immunoSEQ multiplex PCR; TCRdb's copy has only in-frame clones and leaves some out. The sample contains millions of clones, about 95% of which appear only once. The specimen sequenced was naive CD8+ T cells sorted from blood. The source of these receptors is a man aged 18-30 years in good health.

V is TRBV30 and J is TRBJ1-2; 7 nucleotides align to TRBD1. The length of the CDR3 is 14 residues. V trimming: 0 bases; J trimming: 8 bases; junction bases outside the gene matches: 9. From germline, CDR1 is GTSNPN and CDR2 SVGIG (reference sequence). The CDR3 DNA reads TGTGCCTGGAGTGTACCCGAGGGGACAGAGGGCTACACCTTC. Translation gives CAWSVPEGTEGYTF.

V gene TRBV5-6 combines with J gene TRBJ2-7; 8 bases match TRBD1. The CDR3 extends over 14 amino acids. The ends lost 2 bases at V and 6 bases at J; junction bases unmatched: 7. The germline V gene encodes CDR1 SGHDT and CDR2 YYEEEE. The CDR3 is CASSFGQGLGEQYF. CDR3 nucleotide sequence: TGTGCCAGCAGCTTTGGACAGGGTCTGGGCGAGCAGTACTTC.

Comment on this clone: This sample also contains other DNA sequences that code for the same CDR3. This chain uses TRBV28 with TRBJ2-5; TRBD1 or TRBD2 may be the D gene (6 bases each). Germline V CDR1 and CDR2: MDHEN, SYDVKM. The CDR3 contains 14 residues. Trimming took 6 bases from V and 5 from J, leaving 16 bases between them. CDR3 loop: CASSSTGGPETQYF. The CDR3 DNA reads TGTGCCAGCAGCTCCACCGGGGGCCCGGAGACCCAGTACTTC.

DNA for the CDR3: TGTGCCAGCAGCTTATATAACAGGCCCCAAGAGACCCAGTACTTC. It codes for CASSLYNRPQETQYF. V gene TRBV11-2 combines with J gene TRBJ2-5; possible D gene TRBD1, 5 bases. The ends were cut back, 2 bases at V and 1 base at J, with 11 bases in the middle. The V gene's germline CDR1 is SGHAT and CDR2 FQNNGV. This CDR3 comprises 15 residues.

This chain connects TRBV5-1 to TRBJ2-3; 9 positions match TRBD2. The germline gives CDR1 SGHRS, CDR2 YFSETQ. Losses at the gene ends were 0 bases for V and 6 bases for J; bases not matched to a gene: 8. CDR3 length: 16 amino acids. This CDR3 reads CASSLGWTSVPDTQYF. The CDR3 DNA reads TGCGCCAGCAGCTTGGGGTGGACTAGCGTACCCGATACGCAGTATTTT. The full variable domain, with the rest looked up from reference TRBV5-1 and TRBJ2-3, is KAGVTQTPRYLIKTRGQQVTLSCSPISGHRSVSWYQQTPGQGLQFLFEYFSETQRNKGNFPGRFSGRQFSNSRSEMNVSTLELGDSALYLCASSLGWTSVPDTQYFGPGTRLTVL.

Concerning this clone: Different DNA sequences within this sample yield the same CDR3. V is TRBV5-4 and J is TRBJ2-3; 9 nucleotides match TRBD2. This CDR3 spans 15 amino acids. CDR1 is SGHNT, CDR2 YYREEE, per germline (reference sequence). Trimming took 2 bases from V and 2 from J; bases not matched to a gene: 3. CDR3: CASSLAGGLTDTQYF. Written as DNA, the CDR3 is TGTGCCAGCAGCTTAGCGGGGGGCCTCACAGATACGCAGTATTTT.

The chain combines TRBV19 with TRBJ1-6, with D possibly TRBD1 on 5 matching bases. V was trimmed by 0 bases and J by 8 bases, leaving 14 bases between them. The CDR3 is 16 residues long. Germline V CDR1 and CDR2: LNHDA, SQIVND (reference sequence). The CDR3 nucleotides are TGTGCCAGTAGTATAGATGGGACCAGTATTTATTCACCCCTCCACTTT. Translation gives CASSIDGTSIYSPLHF.

This clone has only one observation. The chain carries TRBV6-5 and TRBJ2-3, with TRBD2 matching over 9 bases. Germline CDR1 and CDR2: MNHEY and SVGAGI. V dropped 8 bases and J dropped 5; count of bases not matched to a gene: 11. The CDR3 contains 15 residues. The CDR3 DNA reads TGTGCCAGCGCTCCCATAGCGGGAGAAAGAGATACGCAGTATTTT. This encodes CASAPIAGERDTQYF.

This chain joins TRBV10-1 and TRBJ2-5; TRBD1 agrees at 8 bases. CDR3 length: 15 amino acids. In germline, CDR1 is WNHNN, CDR2 SYGVQD (reference sequence). With V trimmed by 2 bases and J by 3 bases, 5 bases remained unmatched. The CDR3 nucleotides are TGCGCCAGCAGTGAGAGAACAGGGGGAAAAGAGACCCAGTACTTC. Residues: CASSERTGGKETQYF.

This chain connects TRBV6-5 to TRBJ2-7; possibly TRBD2 for D (5 bases). V lost 1 base and J 3 bases, leaving 13 bases between the germline ends. CDR3 length: 15 residues. Germline V CDR1 and CDR2: MNHEY, SVGAGI. CDR3 region: CASSYLYRENYEQYF. The CDR3 region has the DNA TGTGCCAGCAGTTACTTATATCGGGAAAACTACGAGCAGTACTTC.

This clone was seen more than once but under ten times. The sample carries other DNA sequences with the same CDR3. V gene TRBV30 combines with J gene TRBJ1-1; no firm D call. The CDR3 is made up of 11 amino acids. Germline V gene sequence: CDR1 GTSNPN, CDR2 SVGIG (reference sequence). Deletions cut 0 bases from V and 4 bases from J, with 3 bases between. Here the CDR3 DNA reads TGTGCCTGGAGTGTTGGCACTGAAGCTTTCTTT. Translating gives CAWSVGTEAFF.

The chain carries TRBV13 and TRBJ2-5; D tentatively reads TRBD1 or TRBD2 (5 bases each). V was pared by 6 bases and J by 0 bases, with 17 bases between. Germline loops: CDR1 PRHDT, CDR2 FYEKMQ (reference sequence). The CDR3 covers 16 residues. Written as DNA, the CDR3 is TGTGCCAGCAGTCACTCCGGGACCGAGTACCAAGAGACCCAGTACTTC. Translated, it gives CASSHSGTEYQETQYF.

The V call is TRBV28, the J call TRBJ2-3; TRBD2 matches 7 bases. J gave up 7 bases and V 7 bases, and 11 bases lay outside the gene matches. CDR1 and CDR2 (germline): MDHEN, SYDVKM. CDR3 length equals 14 residues. CDR3 coding DNA: TGTGCCAGCAAAGAGGCTAGCGGAAGAAATACGCAGTATTTT. Amino acid sequence: CASKEASGRNTQYF.

J is TRBJ1-2 and V is TRBV7-9; no reliable D call. V was pared by 3 bases and J by 3 bases, with 8 bases between. Germline lookup yields CDR1 SEHNR and CDR2 FQNEAQ (reference sequence). The CDR3 consists of 13 residues. The CDR3, as DNA: TGTGCCAGCAGCTTCCAGGCGCACTATGGCTACACCTTC. Its protein is CASSFQAHYGYTF.

The chain has TRBV27 and TRBJ2-1, with 9 positions matching TRBD2. The CDR3 sequence is 17 residues long. Germline V lookup: CDR1 MNHEY, CDR2 SMNVEV (reference sequence). J lost 0 bases, V lost 8 bases, and 11 bases had no gene match. The CDR3 protein is CASGAGTSRSSYNEQFF. In nucleotides, the CDR3 is TGTGCCAGCGGCGCCGGGACTAGCAGGAGCTCCTACAATGAGCAGTTCTTC.

The chain combines TRBV7-9 with TRBJ2-5, with D perhaps matching TRBD1 (5 bases). The CDR3 runs to 15 residues. Germline V gene lookup returns CDR1 SEHNR and CDR2 FQNEAQ (reference sequence). Trimming removed 1 base at V and 2 bases at J, with 11 bases between. The CDR3 region has the DNA TGTGCCAGCAGCTTAGTCCCCGCAGGGCAAGAGACCCAGTACTTC. It yields the protein CASSLVPAGQETQYF.

This chain links TRBV9 with TRBJ1-5; no clear D. The V and J ends lost 2 bases and 8 bases respectively, with 14 bases between them. The CDR3 is made up of 14 amino acids. Germline lookup yields CDR1 SGDLS and CDR2 YYNGEE. The CDR3 sequence: CASSVGEGSEPQHF. As DNA, the CDR3 is TGTGCCAGCAGCGTTGGCGAGGGATCTGAGCCCCAGCATTTT.

The chain joins TRBV30 to TRBJ2-3, with a weak D call TRBD1 (6 bases). From germline, CDR1 is GTSNPN and CDR2 SVGIG (reference sequence). The CDR3 totals 13 residues. Between the trimmed V and J ends, which lost 3 bases and 5 bases, there was a span of 12 bases. In DNA, the CDR3 is TGTGCCTGGAGCAGGGGCGTTGGAGATACGCAGTATTTT. Protein product: CAWSRGVGDTQYF.

The genes are TRBV10-3 and TRBJ2-1; D assignment may be TRBD1 or TRBD2 (6 bases each). Germline V gene lookup returns CDR1 ENHRY and CDR2 SYGVKD. This CDR3 is 16 amino acids long. Trimming shortened V by 4 bases and J by 5 bases, and 18 bases separated the two germline ends. CDR3: CAISGLTGERDNEQFF. In nucleotides, the CDR3 is TGTGCCATCAGTGGTTTGACAGGCGAGCGGGACAATGAGCAGTTCTTC.

The CDR3 region is CASSDSRQQNTGELFF. The CDR3 DNA reads as TGTGCCAGCAGTGACAGTCGGCAACAGAACACCGGGGAGCTGTTTTTT. The genes are TRBV2 and TRBJ2-2; no clear D gene. CDR1 SNHLY and CDR2 FYNNEI come from the germline V gene. CDR3 length: 16 amino acids. Trimming left V 3 bases short and J 1 base short, with 12 bases between.

This rearrangement joins TRBV6-5 to TRBJ2-5, with D unclear. The V gene's germline CDR1 is MNHEY and CDR2 SVGAGI. V was shortened by 2 bases and J by 5 bases, with 15 bases between the two germline ends. This CDR3 spans 15 amino acids. This chain's CDR3 is CASSYTRFHRETQYF. The CDR3 coding sequence is TGTGCCAGCAGTTACACGCGGTTCCACCGGGAGACCCAGTACTTC.

The chain carries TRBV9 and TRBJ2-2; 7 nucleotides agree with TRBD2. The germline V gene has CDR1 SGDLS and CDR2 YYNGEE. Losses at the gene ends were 3 bases for V and 6 bases for J; bases not matched to a gene: 2. CDR3 length: 13 residues. The CDR3 bases are TGTGCCAGCAGCGCCGCGGGAGCCGGGGAGCTGTTTTTT. Its protein product is CASSAAGAGELFF.

The V call is TRBV11-2, the J call TRBJ1-1; the D gene is possibly TRBD1 (6 bases). The CDR3 loop spans 12 amino acids. Germline V CDR1 and CDR2: SGHAT, FQNNGV. V was trimmed by 6 bases and J by 7 bases, leaving 12 bases between them. The CDR3 nucleotides are TGTGCCAGCAGTTGGGGGGCCCTTGAAGCTTTCTTT. Protein product: CASSWGALEAFF.

The chain is built from TRBV9 and TRBJ1-1; D not resolved. V dropped 6 bases and J dropped 4 bases, with 13 bases sitting between them. In germline, CDR1 is SGDLS, CDR2 YYNGEE. The CDR3 sequence is 13 residues long. The CDR3, as DNA: TGTGCCAGCAACTTGAGGGATGGCACTGAAGCTTTCTTT. Residues: CASNLRDGTEAFF.

The CDR3 nucleotides are TGTGCCAGCAGTTGGGACAGGGCCACTGAAGCTTTCTTT. It translates to CASSWDRATEAFF. The rearrangement links TRBV6-1 to TRBJ1-1, with TRBD1 matching over 9 bases. This CDR3 is 13 amino acids long. Trimming removed 5 bases from V and 4 bases from J; junction bases left unmatched: 2. Germline assignment: CDR1 MNHNS and CDR2 SASEGT.

This sequence joins TRBV10-3 and TRBJ2-1, with 12 bases fitting TRBD2. CDR3 length equals 19 residues. With 0 bases clipped from V and 9 bases from J, the junction kept 15 bases outside the gene matches. Germline assignment: CDR1 ENHRY and CDR2 SYGVKD. The CDR3 protein is CAISESLASGRADGGEQFF. As DNA, the CDR3 is TGTGCCATCAGTGAGTCGTTGGCTAGCGGGAGGGCCGATGGTGGTGAGCAGTTCTTC.